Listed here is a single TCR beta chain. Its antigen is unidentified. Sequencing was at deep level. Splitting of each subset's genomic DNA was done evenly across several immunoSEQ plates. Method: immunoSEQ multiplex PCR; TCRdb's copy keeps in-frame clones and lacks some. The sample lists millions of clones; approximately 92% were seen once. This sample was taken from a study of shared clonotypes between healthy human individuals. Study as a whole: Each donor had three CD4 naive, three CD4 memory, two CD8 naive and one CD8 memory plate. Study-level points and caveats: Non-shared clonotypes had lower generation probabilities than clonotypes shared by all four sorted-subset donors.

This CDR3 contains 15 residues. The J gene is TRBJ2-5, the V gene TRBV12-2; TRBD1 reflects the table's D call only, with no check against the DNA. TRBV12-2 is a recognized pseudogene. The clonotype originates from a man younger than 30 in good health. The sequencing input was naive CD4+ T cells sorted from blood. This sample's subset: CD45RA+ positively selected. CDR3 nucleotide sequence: TGTGCAAGTCGCGGATCCGGGACAGGGTACACAGGGTGGTACTTC. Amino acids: CASRGSGTGYTGWYF.